A single sample gave rise to the 19 T cell receptor beta chains below, sequenced in a study of memory CD4+ T cells and cytomegalovirus serostatus. TCRdb's table, derived via immunoSEQ multiplex PCR, lists solely in-frame clones and lacks some. This table holds around 57,000 clones, around three quarters found once. The sort gate was single viable CD3+CD4+CD8-CD45RO+ cells for memory CD4+ T cells. The specimen sequenced was memory CD4+ T cells from blood. These receptors were taken from an adult in good health and CMV-seronegative. Some clones in this sample may be carry-over from other donors' samples.

The chain joins TRBV30 to TRBJ2-5; no clear D gene. Germline CDR1 is GTSNPN and CDR2 is SVGIG (reference sequence). The length of the CDR3 is 11 residues. V lost 0 bases and J lost 4, with 3 bases in between. The CDR3 nucleotides are TGTGCCTGGAGTGTACTAGAGACCCAGTACTTC. Residues: CAWSVLETQYF.

The rearrangement uses TRBV30 and TRBJ2-7; 8 nucleotides match TRBD1. From germline, CDR1 is GTSNPN and CDR2 SVGIG (reference sequence). V lost 3 bases to trimming and J lost 3 bases; unmatched junction nucleotides: 7. There are 14 residues in the CDR3. The CDR3 protein is CAWRRQGQNYEQYF. The CDR3 DNA follows: TGTGCCTGGAGGAGACAGGGGCAGAACTACGAGCAGTACTTC.

The chain couples TRBV30 to TRBJ1-2; weak D call: TRBD1 (6 bases). V gave up 3 bases and J gave up 8 bases, with 16 bases separating them. This CDR3 contains 13 residues. The germline gives CDR1 GTSNPN, CDR2 SVGIG (reference sequence). The CDR3 nucleotides are TGTGCCTGGAGCGAGACTACAGGGCTGGGCTACACCTTC. This translates into CAWSETTGLGYTF.

The CDR3 sequence is CASSRTGRGTGELFF. The DNA for the CDR3 is TGCGCCAGCAGCCGGACAGGAAGGGGCACCGGGGAGCTGTTTTTT. The rearrangement links TRBV5-1 to TRBJ2-2, with TRBD1 matching over 7 bases. Germline values: CDR1 SGHRS, CDR2 YFSETQ. This CDR3 has 15 amino acids. Losses at the gene ends were 4 bases for V and 4 bases for J; bases not matched to a gene: 7.

This chain links TRBV7-8 with TRBJ2-5; TRBD1 might be the D (6 bases). The germline gives CDR1 SGHVS, CDR2 FQNEAQ. V was shortened by 9 bases and J by 5 bases, with 19 bases between the two germline ends. The CDR3 is 14 residues long. The CDR3 sequence is CASRFGTSRETQYF. The DNA of the CDR3 is TGTGCCAGTCGATTCGGGACATCAAGGGAGACCCAGTACTTC.

The V call is TRBV28, the J call TRBJ1-2, with D possibly being TRBD1 (5 bases). This CDR3 region has 17 residues. The germline V gene encodes CDR1 MDHEN and CDR2 SYDVKM. V gave up 3 bases and J gave up 2 bases, with 19 bases separating them. The CDR3 DNA reads TGTGCCAGCAGTTTGGGGGGGGGATGGGCGCCGAACTATGGCTACACCTTC. It yields the protein CASSLGGGWAPNYGYTF.

The chain uses TRBV23-1 and TRBJ2-7; 8 bases fit TRBD1. TRBV23-1 is classed as an ORF, of uncertain function. The length of the CDR3 is 18 residues. With V trimmed by 0 bases and J by 2 bases, 12 bases remained unmatched. The CDR3 DNA is TGCGCCAGCAGTCAATCTACCGCGGACAGGGAAGGCCCCTACGAGCAGTACTTC. Amino acids: CASSQSTADREGPYEQYF.

The V and J genes are TRBV28 and TRBJ2-5, with 11 bases identical to TRBD1. Per the germline V gene, CDR1 is MDHEN and CDR2 is SYDVKM. The CDR3 runs 16 residues. V lost 3 bases, J lost 5 bases, and 8 bases stayed unmatched. CDR3 amino acids: CASSLSGQGARETQYF. In nucleotides, the CDR3 is TGTGCCAGCAGTTTGTCTGGACAGGGGGCTCGGGAGACCCAGTACTTC.

The genes are TRBV7-3 and TRBJ2-1; tentatively, D is TRBD2 (5 bases). The CDR3 totals 14 residues. V was clipped by 2 bases and J by 5 bases, with 10 bases between them. Per germline, CDR1 SGHTA and CDR2 FQGTGA. The CDR3 DNA reads TGTGCCAGCAGCTTAGATAGGACTGACAATGAGCAGTTCTTC. This sequence encodes CASSLDRTDNEQFF.

DNA of the CDR3: TGTGCCAGCAGCTTCTATAGCGGAGGGGGGGAGACCCAGTACTTC. Translation: CASSFYSGGGETQYF. This sequence joins TRBV7-9 and TRBJ2-5, with D perhaps being TRBD1 or TRBD2 (6 bases each). The germline V gene encodes CDR1 SEHNR and CDR2 FQNEAQ (reference sequence). V dropped 3 bases and J dropped 5 bases, with 16 bases sitting between them. CDR3 size: 15 residues.

This clone was picked up a small number of times. The gene calls are TRBV6-6 and TRBJ1-4; the match to TRBD1 covers 9 bases. Germline V gene data show CDR1 as MNHNY and CDR2 as SVGAGI (reference sequence). CDR3 length: 15 residues. With 7 bases clipped from V and 7 bases from J, the junction kept 10 bases outside the gene matches. The CDR3 DNA is TGTGCCAGCACCTGGCGGGACAGGGCTTCTGAAAAACTGTTTTTT. Its translation: CASTWRDRASEKLFF.

This clone has more than one count but fewer than ten. The chain combines TRBV4-3 with TRBJ2-3; 8 bases fit TRBD2. J lost 6 bases, V lost 1 base, and 15 bases had no gene match. Germline V CDR1 and CDR2: LGHNA, YSLEER. The CDR3 loop spans 18 amino acids. DNA of the CDR3: TGCGCCAGCAGCCAAGGGATTTCATTAGCGGGAAAGGACGATACGCAGTATTTT. Its protein is CASSQGISLAGKDDTQYF.

This clone was counted only a few times. The DNA for the CDR3 is TGCGCCAGCAGCTTGGTAGGGAACTCCTACAATGAGCAGTTCTTC. Its translation is CASSLVGNSYNEQFF. The J gene is TRBJ2-1, the V gene TRBV5-1; D unclear. Germline assignment: CDR1 SGHRS and CDR2 YFSETQ. Trimming shortened V by 0 bases and J by 0 bases, and 7 bases separated the two germline ends. CDR3 length equals 15 residues.

In nucleotides, the CDR3 is TGTGCCAGCAGCCCTCGACCCGGGGGCTACACCTTC. Amino acids: CASSPRPGGYTF. V usage is TRBV5-5 and J usage is TRBJ1-2; D is unclear. CDR3 length: 12 amino acids. The V gene lost 4 bases and the J gene lost 8 bases, with 12 bases spanning the gap. The germline V gene encodes CDR1 SGHKS and CDR2 YYEKEE (reference sequence).

The rearrangement joins TRBV21-1 to TRBJ2-3; the table calls TRBD2, which could not be checked here. TRBV21-1 is marked as a pseudogene. The CDR3 consists of 14 residues. CDR3: CASTGDSGTDTQYF. The CDR3 nucleotides read TGTGCCAGCACCGGGGATAGCGGCACAGATACGCAGTATTTT.

This clone was recorded only once. The chain carries TRBV2 and TRBJ2-5, with 8 bases that match TRBD2. The CDR3 covers 14 residues. The ends lost 7 bases at V and 4 bases at J; junction bases unmatched: 8. Germline values: CDR1 SNHLY, CDR2 FYNNEI. The CDR3 DNA reads as TGTGCCAGCACCGATAGCGGGGAGCGAGAGACCCAGTACTTC. Its protein product is CASTDSGERETQYF.

The CDR3 protein is CASIMTVGSEAFF. The DNA for the CDR3 is TGTGCCAGCATCATGACAGTCGGTTCGGAAGCTTTCTTT. The chain recombines TRBV2 with TRBJ1-1, with a possible D match to TRBD1 (5 bases). The CDR3 contains 13 residues. Trimming removed 7 bases from V and 8 bases from J, with 17 bases in between. Germline V gene lookup returns CDR1 SNHLY and CDR2 FYNNEI.

The chain couples TRBV5-1 to TRBJ2-5, with 7 bases matching TRBD1. Per germline, CDR1 SGHRS and CDR2 YFSETQ. The ends lost 5 bases at V and 7 bases at J; junction bases unmatched: 11. This CDR3 is 14 amino acids long. The CDR3 spells CASSSKDRSRTQYF. The CDR3 bases are TGCGCCAGCAGTTCCAAGGACAGGAGCAGGACCCAGTACTTC.

This chain uses TRBV7-2 with TRBJ1-5, with a possible D match to TRBD1 (6 bases). The CDR3 covers 13 residues. The V end lost 4 bases, the J end lost 5 bases, and 9 bases lay between the germline ends. The germline V gene has CDR1 SGHTA and CDR2 FQGNSA. Written as DNA, the CDR3 is TGTGCCAGCAGCTGGACAGCAGATCAGCCCCAGCATTTT. It specifies CASSWTADQPQHF. The whole variable domain, filled in from reference TRBV7-2 and TRBJ1-5, reads GAGVSQSPSNKVTEKGKDVELRCDPISGHTALYWYRQSLGQGLEFLIYFQGNSAPDKSGLPSDRFSAERTGGSVSTLTIQRTQQEDSAVYLCASSWTADQPQHFGDGTRLSIL.